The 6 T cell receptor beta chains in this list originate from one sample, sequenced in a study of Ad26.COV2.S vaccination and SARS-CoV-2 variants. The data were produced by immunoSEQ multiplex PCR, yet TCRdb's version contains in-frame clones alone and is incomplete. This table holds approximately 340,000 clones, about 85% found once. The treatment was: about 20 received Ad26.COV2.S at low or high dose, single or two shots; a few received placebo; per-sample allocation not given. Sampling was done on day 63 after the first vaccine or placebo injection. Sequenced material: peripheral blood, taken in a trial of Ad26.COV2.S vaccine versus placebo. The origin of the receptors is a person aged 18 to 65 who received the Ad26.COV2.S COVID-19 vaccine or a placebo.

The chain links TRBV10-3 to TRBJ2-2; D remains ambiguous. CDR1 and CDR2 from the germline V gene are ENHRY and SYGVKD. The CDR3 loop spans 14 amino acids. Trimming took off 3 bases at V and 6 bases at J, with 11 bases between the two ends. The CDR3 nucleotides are TGTGCCATCAGTGATCGTCCATTTGCCGGGGAGCTGTTTTTT. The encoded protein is CAISDRPFAGELFF.

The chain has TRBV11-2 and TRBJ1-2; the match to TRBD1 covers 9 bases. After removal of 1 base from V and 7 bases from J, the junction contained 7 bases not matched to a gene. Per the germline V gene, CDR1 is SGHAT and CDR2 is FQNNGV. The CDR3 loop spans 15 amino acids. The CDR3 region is CASSLGPTQGAGYTF. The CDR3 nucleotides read TGTGCCAGCAGCTTAGGCCCCACACAGGGGGCTGGCTACACCTTC. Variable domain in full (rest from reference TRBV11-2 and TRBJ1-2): EAGVAQSPRYKIIEKRQSVAFWCNPISGHATLYWYQQILGQGPKLLIQFQNNGVVDDSQLPKDRFSAERLKGVDSTLKIQPAKLEDSAVYLCASSLGPTQGAGYTFGSGTRLTVV.

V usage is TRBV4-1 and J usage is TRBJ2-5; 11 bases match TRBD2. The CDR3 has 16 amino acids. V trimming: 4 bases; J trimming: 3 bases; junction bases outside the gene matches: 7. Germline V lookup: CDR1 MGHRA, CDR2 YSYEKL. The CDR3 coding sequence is TGCGCCAGCAGCCGTCGAGGTAGCGGGGGGGAAGAGACCCAGTACTTC. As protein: CASSRRGSGGEETQYF.

The CDR3 here is CASSSGYRREQYF. The CDR3, as DNA: TGTGCCAGCAGCTCCGGGTACCGTCGGGAGCAGTACTTC. This chain connects TRBV7-2 to TRBJ2-7; D is unclear. Between the trimmed V and J ends, which lost 4 bases and 7 bases, there was a span of 14 bases. This CDR3 has 13 amino acids. Germline CDR1 SGHTA, CDR2 FQGNSA.

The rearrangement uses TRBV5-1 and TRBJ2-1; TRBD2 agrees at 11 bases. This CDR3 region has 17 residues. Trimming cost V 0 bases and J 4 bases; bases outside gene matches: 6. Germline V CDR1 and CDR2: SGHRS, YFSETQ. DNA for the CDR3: TGCGCCAGCAGCTTGGTGGTAGCGGGGGGGACTTACAATGAGCAGTTCTTC. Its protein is CASSLVVAGGTYNEQFF.

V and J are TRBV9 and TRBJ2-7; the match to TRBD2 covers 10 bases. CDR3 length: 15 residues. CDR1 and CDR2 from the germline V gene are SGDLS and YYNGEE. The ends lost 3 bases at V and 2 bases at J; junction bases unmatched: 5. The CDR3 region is CASSGGTSDPYEQYF. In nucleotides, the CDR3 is TGTGCCAGCAGCGGCGGGACTAGCGATCCCTACGAGCAGTACTTC. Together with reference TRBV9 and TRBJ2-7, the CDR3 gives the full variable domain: DSGVTQTPKHLITATGQRVTLRCSPRSGDLSVYWYQQSLDQGLQFLIQYYNGEERAKGNILERFSAQQFPDLHSELNLSSLELGDSALYFCASSGGTSDPYEQYFGPGTRLTVT.